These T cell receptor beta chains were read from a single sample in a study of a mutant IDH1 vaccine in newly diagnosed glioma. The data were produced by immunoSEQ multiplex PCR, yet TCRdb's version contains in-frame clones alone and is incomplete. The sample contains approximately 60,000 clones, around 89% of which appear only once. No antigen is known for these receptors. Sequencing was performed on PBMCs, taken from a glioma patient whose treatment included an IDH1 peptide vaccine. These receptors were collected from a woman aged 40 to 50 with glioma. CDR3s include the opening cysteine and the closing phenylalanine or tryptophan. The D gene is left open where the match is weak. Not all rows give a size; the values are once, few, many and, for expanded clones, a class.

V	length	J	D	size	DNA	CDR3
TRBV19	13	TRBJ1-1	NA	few	TGTGCCAGTAGTATTGCCGGAAGCACTGAAGCTTTCTTT	CASSIAGSTEAFF
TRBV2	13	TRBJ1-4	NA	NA	TGTGCCAGCAGACGCGAGATGGGGGAAAAACTGTTTTTT	CASRREMGEKLFF
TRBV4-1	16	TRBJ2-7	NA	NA	TGCGCCAGCAGCCAAGTTGACCTAATTGTCTCCTACGAGCAGTACTTC	CASSQVDLIVSYEQYF
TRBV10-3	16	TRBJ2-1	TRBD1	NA	TGTGCCATCAGTGCCTCGGGACAGGGCCCTTTGGGTGAGCAGTTCTTC	CAISASGQGPLGEQFF
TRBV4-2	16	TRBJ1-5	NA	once	TGTGCCAGCAGCCAAGAGCCGGGGCAGATCAATCAGCCCCAGCATTTT	CASSQEPGQINQPQHF
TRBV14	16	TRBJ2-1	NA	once	TGTGCCAGCAGCCGGCTAAGCCATGGGTCCTACAATGAGCAGTTCTTC	CASSRLSHGSYNEQFF
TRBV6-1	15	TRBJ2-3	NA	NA	TGTGCCAGCAGTGAAGCGGGGTACGGGTCAGATACGCAGTATTTT	CASSEAGYGSDTQYF
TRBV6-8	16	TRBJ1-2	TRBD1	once	TGTGCCAGCAGTTACCGATCAACAGGGGGCGACTATGGCTACACCTTC	CASSYRSTGGDYGYTF
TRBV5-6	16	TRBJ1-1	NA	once	TGTGCCAGCAGCCTTTCCCCCGACCCACCGGGCACTGAAGCTTTCTTT	CASSLSPDPPGTEAFF
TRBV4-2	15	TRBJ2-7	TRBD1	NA	TGTGCCAGCAGCCAAGAAACAGGGGGGTCCTACGAGCAGTACTTC	CASSQETGGSYEQYF
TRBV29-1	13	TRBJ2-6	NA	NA	TGCAGCGTTGGTTTCTCTGGGGCCAACGTCCTGACTTTC	CSVGFSGANVLTF
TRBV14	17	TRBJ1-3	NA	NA	TGTGCCAGCAGCCACAGAGGACTGAGGGGGTCCGGAAACACCATATATTTT	CASSHRGLRGSGNTIYF
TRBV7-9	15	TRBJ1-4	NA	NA	TGTGCCAGCAGGAAGACGGTTGCAACTAATGAAAAACTGTTTTTT	CASRKTVATNEKLFF
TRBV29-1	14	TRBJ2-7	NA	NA	TGCAGCGTTGGAGTGATGGGTAATTCCTACGAGCAGTACTTC	CSVGVMGNSYEQYF
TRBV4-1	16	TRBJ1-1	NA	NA	TGCGCCAGCAGCCAAGACCCCCGACAGAGGAACACTGAAGCTTTCTTT	CASSQDPRQRNTEAFF
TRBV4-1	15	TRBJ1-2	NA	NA	TGCGCCAGCAGCCTGAACTGGGGGAGCGACTATGGCTACACCTTC	CASSLNWGSDYGYTF
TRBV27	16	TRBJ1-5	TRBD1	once	TGTGCCAGCAGTTCCATCGACAGGGATGGAGCTCAGCCCCAGCATTTT	CASSSIDRDGAQPQHF
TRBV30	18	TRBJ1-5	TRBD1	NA	TGTGCCTGGAGTAGCCGGACAGGCCCCGTCACGAGCAATCAGCCCCAGCATTTT	CAWSSRTGPVTSNQPQHF
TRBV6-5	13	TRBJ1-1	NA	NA	TGTGCCAGCTATATACGGGGCAACACTGAAGCTTTCTTT	CASYIRGNTEAFF
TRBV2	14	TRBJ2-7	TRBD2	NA	TGTGCCAGCATCCTTAGCGGGGGGTTTTACGAGCAGTACTTC	CASILSGGFYEQYF
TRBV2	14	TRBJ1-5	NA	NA	TGTGCCAGCAGCGAAAACCATAGCAATCAGCCCCAGCATTTT	CASSENHSNQPQHF